These 19 T cell receptor beta chains were sequenced from one sample in a study of CD8+ T cells in alopecia areata. Sequencing used cDNA as its template, made by extracting RNA and reverse transcribing it. Repertoires were generated with immunoSEQ multiplex PCR, while TCRdb's copy carries only in-frame clones and drops some. The table lists more than 200,000 clones, approximately 67% of them singletons. Treatment denoted: oral pan-JAK inhibitor, 5-10 mg twice daily. The specimen comprised CD4+ T cells sorted from blood, sampled at approximately week 45, from a patient treated with tofacitinib. Every receptor here comes from a human donor with alopecia areata.

This clone was detected only once. The chain has TRBV7-9 and TRBJ2-1, with D tentatively TRBD2 (6 bases). V lost 4 bases and J 4 bases, leaving 14 bases between the germline ends. The V gene's germline CDR1 is SEHNR and CDR2 FQNEAQ (reference sequence). The CDR3 extends over 15 amino acids. CDR3 sequence: CASSSQISGYNEQFF. As DNA, the CDR3 is TGTGCCAGCAGCTCCCAAATTAGCGGATACAATGAGCAGTTCTTC.

Only a few counts were recorded for this clone. The chain joins TRBV19 to TRBJ1-1; D is unresolved. CDR3 length equals 15 residues. V dropped 3 bases and J dropped 2 bases, with 13 bases sitting between them. Germline values: CDR1 LNHDA, CDR2 SQIVND (reference sequence). CDR3 loop: CASSIPRQLNTEAFF. CDR3 in DNA: TGTGCCAGTAGTATCCCGAGACAACTAAACACTGAAGCTTTCTTT.

This chain links TRBV5-1 with TRBJ2-3; possibly TRBD2 for D (6 bases). The CDR3 loop spans 15 amino acids. The germline V gene has CDR1 SGHRS and CDR2 YFSETQ. Trimming shortened V by 2 bases and J by 2 bases, and 12 bases separated the two germline ends. CDR3 in amino acids: CASSLNTGVTDTQYF. CDR3 coding DNA: TGCGCCAGCAGCTTAAATACGGGAGTCACAGATACGCAGTATTTT.

The rearrangement joins TRBV6-1 to TRBJ1-2; a weak D match, TRBD1 (6 bases). The V gene's germline CDR1 is MNHNS and CDR2 SASEGT. The length of the CDR3 is 14 residues. V was trimmed by 5 bases and J by 8 bases, leaving 18 bases between them. CDR3 DNA: TGTGCCAGCAGTCCCCGGGACACGGAGTGGGGCTACACCTTC. Its translation: CASSPRDTEWGYTF.

The chain employs TRBV29-1 and TRBJ2-7, with 9 bases fitting TRBD1. CDR1 is SQVTM, CDR2 ANQGSEA, per germline. The CDR3 consists of 15 residues. V lost 0 bases to trimming and J lost 3 bases; unmatched junction nucleotides: 6. CDR3 loop: CSVEEGTGSIYEQYF. For the CDR3, the DNA is TGCAGCGTTGAAGAGGGGACAGGGTCCATCTACGAGCAGTACTTC.

In the case of this clone: Other DNA sequences within the sample encode an identical CDR3. CDR3: CAWNSRGGTEAFF. The DNA of the CDR3 is TGTGCCTGGAATTCCCGGGGAGGCACTGAAGCTTTCTTT. This chain links TRBV30 with TRBJ1-1; D gene uncertain. V was pared by 4 bases and J by 4 bases, with 13 bases between. Germline assignment: CDR1 GTSNPN and CDR2 SVGIG (reference sequence). The CDR3 has 13 amino acids.

V usage is TRBV4-3 and J usage is TRBJ2-5; D gene ambiguous. Germline V gene sequence: CDR1 LGHNA, CDR2 YSLEER. This CDR3 region has 16 residues. The V gene lost 0 bases and the J gene lost 5 bases, with 16 bases spanning the gap. This chain's CDR3 is CASSQDRLLGPETQYF. CDR3 DNA: TGCGCCAGCAGCCAAGATCGGCTTTTAGGGCCCGAGACCCAGTACTTC.

On this clone: Other DNA sequences in the sample encode the same CDR3. This chain links TRBV30 with TRBJ1-6, with D uncertain. This CDR3 is built from 12 residues. Per germline, CDR1 GTSNPN and CDR2 SVGIG (reference sequence). V dropped 1 base and J dropped 7 bases, with 5 bases sitting between them. The CDR3 bases are TGTGCCTGGAGTGAAGGGAATTCACCCCTCCACTTT. Translating it yields CAWSEGNSPLHF.

This sequence joins TRBV5-1 and TRBJ2-2; 9 bases are a match to TRBD1. In germline, CDR1 is SGHRS, CDR2 YFSETQ. The CDR3 extends over 15 amino acids. The trim removed 1 base at V and 5 bases at J, leaving 3 bases unmatched. The CDR3 protein is CASSLTGGGTGELFF. The CDR3 DNA reads as TGCGCCAGCAGCTTGACAGGGGGCGGTACCGGGGAGCTGTTTTTT.

The V and J genes are TRBV29-1 and TRBJ1-4; a possible D gene is TRBD1 (5 bases). Germline V gene lookup returns CDR1 SQVTM and CDR2 ANQGSEA. CDR3 length: 13 residues. Trimming took off 4 bases at V and 7 bases at J, with 13 bases between the two ends. The DNA of the CDR3 is TGCAGCGTTGCCAGGGATATGAGTGAAAAACTGTTTTTT. Amino acids: CSVARDMSEKLFF.

This clone came up many times. The J gene is TRBJ2-7, the V gene TRBV2; TRBD2 is a possible D gene (6 bases). The CDR3 loop spans 14 amino acids. Trimming shortened V by 8 bases and J by 3 bases, and 17 bases separated the two germline ends. CDR1 and CDR2 from the germline V gene are SNHLY and FYNNEI. CDR3 nucleotides: TGTGCCAGCGACGGGACTCTTCGTCGCTACGAGCAGTACTTC. It codes for CASDGTLRRYEQYF.

The rearrangement joins TRBV30 to TRBJ2-7, with D possibly matching TRBD2 (5 bases). This CDR3 is 11 amino acids long. Germline assignment: CDR1 GTSNPN and CDR2 SVGIG (reference sequence). With 8 bases removed from V and 3 bases from J, the gap between germline ends came to 11 bases. For the CDR3, the DNA is TGTGCCCAGAGTCGGGGCTACGAGCAGTACTTC. Its translation is CAQSRGYEQYF.

The V and J genes are TRBV9 and TRBJ1-1, with 9 nucleotides matching TRBD1. The CDR3 is 14 amino acids. Germline V lookup: CDR1 SGDLS, CDR2 YYNGEE. The ends lost 3 bases at V and 11 bases at J; junction bases unmatched: 11. In DNA form, the CDR3 reads TGTGCCAGCAGCGCTCGGACAGGGGACTCTAAGGCTTTCTTT. Translating gives CASSARTGDSKAFF.

The chain has TRBV4-1 and TRBJ2-2; D may correspond to TRBD1 or TRBD2 (5 bases each). CDR1 and CDR2 (germline): MGHRA, YSYEKL. The CDR3 totals 15 residues. V lost 0 bases to trimming and J lost 7 bases, with 12 bases between them. CDR3 amino acids: CASSQDGGARGELFF. DNA for the CDR3: TGCGCCAGCAGCCAAGATGGGGGAGCCCGCGGGGAGCTGTTTTTT.

The chain couples TRBV7-9 to TRBJ1-6, with D tentatively TRBD1 (5 bases). This CDR3 spans 15 amino acids. Trimming left V 8 bases short and J 5 bases short, with 16 bases between. Germline V gene sequence: CDR1 SEHNR, CDR2 FQNEAQ (reference sequence). The CDR3 reads CASSHDRADNSPLHF. The CDR3 DNA follows: TGTGCCAGCTCCCACGACAGAGCGGATAATTCACCCCTCCACTTT.

This clone was detected only a few times. In nucleotides, the CDR3 is TGCAGCGTCGCCGACAGAACGATGAACACTGAAGCTTTCTTT. Amino acids: CSVADRTMNTEAFF. The V call is TRBV29-1, the J call TRBJ1-1, with D possibly being TRBD1 (5 bases). This CDR3 spans 14 amino acids. Germline V CDR1 and CDR2: SQVTM, ANQGSEA. V shed 6 bases and J shed 0 bases, with 14 bases lying between them.

The rearrangement links TRBV6-5 to TRBJ1-6, with a tentative D call TRBD1 (6 bases). This CDR3 contains 14 residues. Trimming removed 6 bases at V and 9 bases at J, with 15 bases between. Per germline, CDR1 MNHEY and CDR2 SVGAGI. CDR3 loop: CASRNRESSSPLHF. CDR3 DNA sequence: TGTGCCAGCAGGAACAGGGAGAGTAGTTCACCCCTCCACTTT.

In its sample, this clone was seen once. This chain joins TRBV29-1 and TRBJ1-5; D unclear. Germline V gene lookup returns CDR1 SQVTM and CDR2 ANQGSEA. There are 12 residues in the CDR3. The DNA for the CDR3 is TGCAGTGCTCGGGTACGGGGACAGCCCCAGCATTTT. It yields the protein CSARVRGQPQHF.

This clone was counted only a few times. The CDR3 here is CAWSRSGVGEAFF. CDR3 DNA: TGTGCCTGGAGCCGGTCGGGGGTAGGTGAAGCTTTCTTT. This sequence joins TRBV30 and TRBJ1-1, with a possible D match to TRBD1 (5 bases). Germline V gene data show CDR1 as GTSNPN and CDR2 as SVGIG (reference sequence). The CDR3 sequence is 13 residues long. V was shortened by 3 bases and J by 7 bases, with 15 bases between the two germline ends.